This T cell receptor (beta chain) was observed in a study of regulatory T cells in long-lasting Graves disease. Study-level background: The term persistent Graves' disease signified upward of 5 years on antithyroid drugs with positive TSH receptor antibodies.

Through Arm-PCR of CDR3 regions and iRepertoire HTBI primers, TCR beta libraries were built. Each CDR3 protein is one row after TCRdb ran MiXCR on the multiplex PCR reads. The sample includes 350,000 to 500,000 distinct CDR3 sequences, roughly a fifth of them seen just once. Notes on the study in general: With under 3,500 shared public clonotypes, persistent patients exceeded new patients, who shared more than 900.

Time point of the sample: persistent/refractory GD, antithyroid drugs over 5 years with positive TRAb. Scientists built the TCR library using RNA that was extracted from PBMCs. Recruitment took place at an endocrinology department in Xi'an, China. Losses at the gene ends were 4 bases for V and 3 bases for J; bases not matched to a gene: 3. CDR3 length: 15 residues. The germline V gene has CDR1 LNHDA and CDR2 SQIVND (reference sequence). A note on this clonotype: What it binds is unknown.

This clonotype originated in a female donor with Graves disease. The chain joins TRBV19 to TRBJ2-1; TRBD1 matches at 10 bases. The specimen was peripheral blood mononuclear cells (PBMCs), collected when the disease was refractory, from a patient treated with antithyroid drugs. CDR3: CASSTRTGGYNEQFF. The DNA of the CDR3 is TGTGCCAGTAGTACCAGGACAGGGGGCTACAATGAGCAGTTCTTC. The full variable domain, completed using reference TRBV19 and TRBJ2-1, is DGGITQSPKYLFRKEGQNVTLSCEQNLNHDAMYWYRQDPGQGLRLIYYSQIVNDFQKGDIAEGYSVSREKKESFPLTVTSAQKNPTAFYLCASSTRTGGYNEQFFGPGTRLTVL.